The T cell receptor beta chain described here comes from a study of T cells in tumors after PD-1 blockade. Findings of the study overall: Clonal replacement appeared only between pre- and post-treatment samples.

This table comes from immunoSEQ multiplex PCR, and its TCRdb copy is limited to in-frame clones, with some not included. The sample records 7,500 to 9,500 clones, about 68% being singletons. Before and after PD-1 blockade, biopsies were collected from the same primary tumor site. This clone was observed once. The target antigen is unknown. With 1 base removed from V and 6 bases from J, the gap between germline ends came to 10 bases. The germline V gene has CDR1 SGHAT and CDR2 FQDESV (reference sequence). The CDR3 length is 14 residues. The V call is TRBV11-1, the J call TRBJ2-4; D possibly corresponds to TRBD1 (5 bases). The specimen comprised tumor tissue, sampled after anti-PD-1 treatment. The TCR was taken from a human donor with basal cell carcinoma. CDR3 sequence reads: CASSLGGLGNIQYF. CDR3 sequence (DNA): TGTGCCAGCAGCTTAGGGGGCCTAGGAAACATTCAGTACTTC.